The T cell receptor beta chain under discussion was sequenced for a study of T-cell memory formation after mild COVID-19. This clonotype was recorded at least ten times. What it binds is not known. The CDR3 length is 18 residues. Trimming at V came to 4 bases and at J to 5 bases, leaving 16 bases not matched to a gene. Constant-segment primers served in 5'RACE that generated TCR alpha and TCR beta cDNA libraries bearing sample barcodes and UMIs. Via MiXCR, TCRdb re-called the 5' RACE reads, giving one row per CDR3 protein. The sample yields 430,000 or so distinct CDR3 sequences, around a quarter seen once. Study-wide findings and caveats: There was no confirmation that second-wave clones peaking on day 37 were SARS-CoV-2 specific. In pre-infection memory, a portion of responding clones appeared, which suggested that cross-reactive memory joined.

This sequence joins TRBV12-3 or TRBV12-4 and TRBJ1-5, with 8 positions matching TRBD1. This TCR came from an adult woman who had mild COVID-19 (a few samples of this study predate the infection). Cell type and time point are not known. Material for sequencing was PBMCs or a T cell subset sorted from them (not recorded which). In DNA form, the CDR3 reads TGTGCCAGCAGTTCACCCCCGGGAGGCAGGGGGCCTGATCAGCCCCAGCATTTT. It specifies CASSSPPGGRGPDQPQHF.